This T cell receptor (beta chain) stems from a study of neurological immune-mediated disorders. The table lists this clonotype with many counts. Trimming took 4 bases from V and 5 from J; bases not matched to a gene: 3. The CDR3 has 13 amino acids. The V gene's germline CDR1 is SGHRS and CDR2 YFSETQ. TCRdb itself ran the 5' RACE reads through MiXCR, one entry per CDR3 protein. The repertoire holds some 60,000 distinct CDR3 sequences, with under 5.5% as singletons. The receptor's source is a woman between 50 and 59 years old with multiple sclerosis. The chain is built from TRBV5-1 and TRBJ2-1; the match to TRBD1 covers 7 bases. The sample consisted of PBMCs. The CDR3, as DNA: TGCGCCAGCAGCCCACAGGGGAACAATGAGCAGTTCTTC. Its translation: CASSPQGNNEQFF.